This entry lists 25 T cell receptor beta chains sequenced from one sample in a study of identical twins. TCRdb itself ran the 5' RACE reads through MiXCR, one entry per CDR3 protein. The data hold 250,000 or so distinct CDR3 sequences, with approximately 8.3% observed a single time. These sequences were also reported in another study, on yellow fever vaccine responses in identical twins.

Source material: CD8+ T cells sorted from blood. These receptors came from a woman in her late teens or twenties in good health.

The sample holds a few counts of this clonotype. CDR3 amino acids: CASSRDRELAEAFF. The CDR3 nucleotides are TGTGCCAGCAGCCGAGACAGGGAACTCGCTGAAGCTTTCTTT. V gene TRBV7-9 combines with J gene TRBJ1-1, with 7 nucleotides matching TRBD1. This CDR3 comprises 14 residues. V shed 5 bases and J 6 bases; nucleotides not matched to a gene: 9. Looked up from germline, CDR1 is SEHNR and CDR2 is FQNEAQ (reference sequence).

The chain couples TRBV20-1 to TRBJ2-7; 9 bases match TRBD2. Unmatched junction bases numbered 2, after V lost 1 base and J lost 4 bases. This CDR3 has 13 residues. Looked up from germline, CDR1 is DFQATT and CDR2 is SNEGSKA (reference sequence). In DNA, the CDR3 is TGCAGTGCTAGAGGACTAGCGGTATACGAGCAGTACTTC. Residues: CSARGLAVYEQYF.

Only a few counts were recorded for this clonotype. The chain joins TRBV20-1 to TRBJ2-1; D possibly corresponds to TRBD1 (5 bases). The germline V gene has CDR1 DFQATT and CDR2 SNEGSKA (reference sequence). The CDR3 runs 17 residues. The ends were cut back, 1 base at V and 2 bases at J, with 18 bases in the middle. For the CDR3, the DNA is TGCAGTGCTAGAGGGCAGGGTGTCACACCCACCTACAATGAGCAGTTCTTC. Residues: CSARGQGVTPTYNEQFF.

This CDR3 reads CAISGTLLGGEQETQYF. CDR3 in DNA: TGTGCCATCAGTGGAACACTACTAGGGGGGGAACAAGAGACCCAGTACTTC. This chain connects TRBV10-3 to TRBJ2-5; maybe TRBD2 (7 bases). In germline, CDR1 is ENHRY, CDR2 SYGVKD. This CDR3 has 17 amino acids. Trimming took 4 bases from V and 2 from J, leaving 20 bases between them.

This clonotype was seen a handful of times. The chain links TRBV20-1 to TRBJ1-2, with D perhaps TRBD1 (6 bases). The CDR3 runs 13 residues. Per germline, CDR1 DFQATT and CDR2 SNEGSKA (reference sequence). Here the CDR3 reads CSQKREGDYGYTF. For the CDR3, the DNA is TGCAGCCAAAAACGGGAGGGGGACTATGGCTACACCTTC.

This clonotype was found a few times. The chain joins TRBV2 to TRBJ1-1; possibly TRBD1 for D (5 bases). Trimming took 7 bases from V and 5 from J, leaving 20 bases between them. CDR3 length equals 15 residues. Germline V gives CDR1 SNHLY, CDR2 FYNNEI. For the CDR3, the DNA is TGTGCCAGCACTCCTCTCCCCGGGGCGGGGACTGAAGCTTTCTTT. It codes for CASTPLPGAGTEAFF.

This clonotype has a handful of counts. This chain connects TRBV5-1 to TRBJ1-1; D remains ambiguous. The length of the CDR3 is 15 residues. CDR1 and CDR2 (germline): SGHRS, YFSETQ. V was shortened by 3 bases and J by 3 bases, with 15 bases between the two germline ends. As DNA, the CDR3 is TGCGCCAGCAGCTCACGACCAGCGAGCGACACTGAAGCTTTCTTT. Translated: CASSSRPASDTEAFF.

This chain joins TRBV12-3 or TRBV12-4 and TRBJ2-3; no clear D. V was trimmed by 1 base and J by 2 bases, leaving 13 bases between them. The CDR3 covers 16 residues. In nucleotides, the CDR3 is TGTGCCAGCAGTTTAGTGGACGGATCCTACACAGATACGCAGTATTTT. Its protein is CASSLVDGSYTDTQYF.

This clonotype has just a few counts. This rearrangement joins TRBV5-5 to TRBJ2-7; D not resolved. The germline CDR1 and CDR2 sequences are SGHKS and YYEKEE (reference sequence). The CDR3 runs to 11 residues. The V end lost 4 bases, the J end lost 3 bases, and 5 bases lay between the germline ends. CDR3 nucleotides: TGTGCCAGCAGCACGCTCTACGAGCAGTACTTC. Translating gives CASSTLYEQYF.

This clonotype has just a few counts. As DNA, the CDR3 is TGTGCCAGCAGCTTTAATATGATGGGGGAGACCCAGTACTTC. Amino acid sequence: CASSFNMMGETQYF. This chain links TRBV7-2 with TRBJ2-5; unclear D gene. Trimming left V 3 bases short and J 5 bases short, with 13 bases between. Germline V gives CDR1 SGHTA, CDR2 FQGNSA. The CDR3 covers 14 residues.

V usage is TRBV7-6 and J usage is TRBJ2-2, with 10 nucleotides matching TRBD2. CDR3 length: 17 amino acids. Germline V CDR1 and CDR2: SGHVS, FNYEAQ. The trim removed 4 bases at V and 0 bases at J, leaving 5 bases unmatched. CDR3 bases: TGTGCCAGCAGCTGGGATAGCGGGGGGACGAACACCGGGGAGCTGTTTTTT. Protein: CASSWDSGGTNTGELFF. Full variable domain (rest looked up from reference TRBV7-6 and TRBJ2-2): GAGVSQSPRYKVTKRGQDVALRCDPISGHVSLYWYRQALGQGPEFLTYFNYEAQQDKSGLPNDRFSAERPEGSISTLTIQRTEQRDSAMYRCASSWDSGGTNTGELFFGEGSRLTVL.

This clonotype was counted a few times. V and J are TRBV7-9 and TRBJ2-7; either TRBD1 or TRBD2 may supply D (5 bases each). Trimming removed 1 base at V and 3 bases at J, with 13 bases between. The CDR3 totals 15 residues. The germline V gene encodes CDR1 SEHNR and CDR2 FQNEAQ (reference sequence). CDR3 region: CASSLGGNGYYEQYF. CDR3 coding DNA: TGTGCCAGCAGCTTAGGGGGGAACGGTTACTACGAGCAGTACTTC.

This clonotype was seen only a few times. CDR3 amino acids: CASGADYNEQFF. The CDR3 DNA reads TGTGCCAGCGGCGCGGATTACAATGAGCAGTTCTTC. The chain uses TRBV6-5 and TRBJ2-1; D remains unclear. Germline V lookup: CDR1 MNHEY, CDR2 SVGAGI. Trimming cost V 8 bases and J 4 bases, with 9 bases left between them. The CDR3 is 12 amino acids.

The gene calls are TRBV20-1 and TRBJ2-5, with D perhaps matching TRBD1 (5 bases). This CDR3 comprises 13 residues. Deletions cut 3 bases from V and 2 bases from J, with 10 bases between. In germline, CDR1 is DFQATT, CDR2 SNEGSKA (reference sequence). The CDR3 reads CSARGHLQETQYF. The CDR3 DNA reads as TGCAGTGCTAGGGGGCACCTGCAAGAGACCCAGTACTTC.

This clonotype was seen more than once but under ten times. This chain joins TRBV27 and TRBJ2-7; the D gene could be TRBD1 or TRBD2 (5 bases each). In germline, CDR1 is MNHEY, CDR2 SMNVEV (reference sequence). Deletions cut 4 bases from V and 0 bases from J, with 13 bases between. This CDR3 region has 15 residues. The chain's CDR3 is CASSSDSTSSYEQYF. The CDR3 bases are TGTGCCAGCAGTTCAGACAGTACTAGCTCCTACGAGCAGTACTTC.

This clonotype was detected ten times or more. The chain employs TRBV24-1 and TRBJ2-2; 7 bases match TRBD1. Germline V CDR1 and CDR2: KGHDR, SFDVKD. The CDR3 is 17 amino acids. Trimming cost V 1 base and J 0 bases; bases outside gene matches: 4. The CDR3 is CATSDLRTGPNTGELFF. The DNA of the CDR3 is TGTGCCACCAGTGATTTACGGACAGGTCCGAACACCGGGGAGCTGTTTTTT.

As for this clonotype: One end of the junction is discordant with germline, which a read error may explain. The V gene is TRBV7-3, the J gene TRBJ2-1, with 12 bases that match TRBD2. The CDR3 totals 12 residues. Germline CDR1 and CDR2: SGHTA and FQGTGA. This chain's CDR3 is CACSLAGGMQFF. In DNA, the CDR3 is TGTGCCTGCAGCCTAGCGGGGGGGATGCAGTTCTTC.

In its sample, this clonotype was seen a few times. The CDR3 protein is CSARDRGLSYNEQFF. CDR3 nucleotide sequence: TGCAGTGCTAGAGATCGAGGACTAAGTTACAATGAGCAGTTCTTC. This sequence joins TRBV20-1 and TRBJ2-1; D perhaps matches TRBD2 (6 bases). The CDR3 sequence is 15 residues long. Trimming shortened V by 0 bases and J by 4 bases, and 13 bases separated the two germline ends. The germline gives CDR1 DFQATT, CDR2 SNEGSKA (reference sequence).

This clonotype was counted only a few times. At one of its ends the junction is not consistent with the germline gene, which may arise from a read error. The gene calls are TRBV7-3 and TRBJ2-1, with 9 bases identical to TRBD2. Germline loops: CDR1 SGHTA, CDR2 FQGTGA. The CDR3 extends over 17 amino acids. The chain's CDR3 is CASSLTLAGAKNNEQFF. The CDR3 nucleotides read TGTGCCAGCAGCCTAACCTTAGCGGGGGCCAAAAACAATGAGCAGTTCTTC. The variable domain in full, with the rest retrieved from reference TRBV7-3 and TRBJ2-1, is GAGVSQTPSNKVTEKGKYVELRCDPISGHTALYWYRQSLGQGPEFLIYFQGTGAADDSGLPNDRFFAVRPEGSVSTLKIQRTERGDSAVYLCASSLTLAGAKNNEQFFGPGTRLTVL.

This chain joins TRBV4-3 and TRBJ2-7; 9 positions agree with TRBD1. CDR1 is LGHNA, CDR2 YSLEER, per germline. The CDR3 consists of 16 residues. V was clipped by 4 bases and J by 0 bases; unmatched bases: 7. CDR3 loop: CASSRGTGSDSYEQYF. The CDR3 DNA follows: TGCGCCAGCAGCCGAGGGACAGGGAGCGACTCCTACGAGCAGTACTTC.

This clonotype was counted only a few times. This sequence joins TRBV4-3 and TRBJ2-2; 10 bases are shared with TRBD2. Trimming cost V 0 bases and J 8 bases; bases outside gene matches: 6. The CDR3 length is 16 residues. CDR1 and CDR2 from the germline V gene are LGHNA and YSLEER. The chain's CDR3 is CASSQELAGESGELFF. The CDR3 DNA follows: TGCGCCAGCAGCCAAGAGCTAGCGGGAGAGTCTGGGGAGCTGTTTTTT.

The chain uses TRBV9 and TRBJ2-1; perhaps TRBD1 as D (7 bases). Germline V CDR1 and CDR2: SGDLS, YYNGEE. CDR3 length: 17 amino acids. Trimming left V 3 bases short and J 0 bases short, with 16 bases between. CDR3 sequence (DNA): TGTGCCAGCAGCGCTTTAGCGGAGGGGGCCTCCTACAATGAGCAGTTCTTC. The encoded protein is CASSALAEGASYNEQFF.

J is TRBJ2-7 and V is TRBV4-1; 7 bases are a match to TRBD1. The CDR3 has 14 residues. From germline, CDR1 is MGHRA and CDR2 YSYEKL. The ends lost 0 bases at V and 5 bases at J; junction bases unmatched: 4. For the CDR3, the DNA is TGCGCCAGCAGCCAAGAAGGGGGCAGGGACGAGCAGTACTTC. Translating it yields CASSQEGGRDEQYF.

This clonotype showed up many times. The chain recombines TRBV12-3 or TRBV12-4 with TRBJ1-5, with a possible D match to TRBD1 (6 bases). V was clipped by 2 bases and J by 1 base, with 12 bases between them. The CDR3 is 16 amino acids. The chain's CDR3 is CASSLRGQGSNQPQHF. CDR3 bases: TGTGCCAGCAGTTTACGAGGCCAGGGGAGCAATCAGCCCCAGCATTTT.

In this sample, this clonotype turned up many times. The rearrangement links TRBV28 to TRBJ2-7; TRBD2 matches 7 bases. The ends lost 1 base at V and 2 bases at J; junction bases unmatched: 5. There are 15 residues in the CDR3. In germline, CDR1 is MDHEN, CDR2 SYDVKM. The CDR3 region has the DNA TGTGCCAGCAGTTTATCTAGCGGCTATCCCTACGAGCAGTACTTC. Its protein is CASSLSSGYPYEQYF.